This passage covers 29 T cell receptor beta chains from one sample sequenced in a study of T cell responses to AZD1222 COVID-19 vaccine. Data came from immunoSEQ multiplex PCR; TCRdb stores just in-frame clones and leaves some out. The sample includes about 140,000 clones, 80% to 95% of them seen just once. The input for sequencing was peripheral blood, taken on day 0 of AZD1222 vaccination. Receptors were obtained from an adult in good health.

This clone was recorded only once. The gene calls are TRBV6-2 or TRBV6-3 and TRBJ1-2; possibly TRBD1 for D (6 bases). This CDR3 is built from 13 residues. In germline, CDR1 is MNHEY, CDR2 SVGEGT. Trimming cost V 1 base and J 6 bases, with 9 bases left between them. CDR3 sequence reads: CASSYLQGDGYTF. CDR3 DNA: TGTGCCAGCAGTTACTTACAGGGAGATGGCTACACCTTC.

The count of this clone is one. The genes are TRBV5-1 and TRBJ2-1; 12 nucleotides line up with TRBD2. The CDR3 runs 15 residues. J was trimmed by 9 bases and V by 4 bases; bases with no gene match: 8. CDR1 SGHRS and CDR2 YFSETQ come from the germline V gene. CDR3 sequence: CASSKTSGSNFEQFF. Written as DNA, the CDR3 is TGCGCCAGCAGCAAGACTAGCGGGAGCAATTTTGAGCAGTTCTTC.

The V call is TRBV28, the J call TRBJ1-5; TRBD1 matches at 7 bases. The CDR3 sequence is 14 residues long. In germline, CDR1 is MDHEN, CDR2 SYDVKM. Losses at the gene ends were 2 bases for V and 7 bases for J; bases not matched to a gene: 5. The CDR3 DNA reads as TGTGCCAGCAGTTTAGCAGGGGGAACCCAGCCCCAGCATTTT. Its protein is CASSLAGGTQPQHF.

A remark on this clone: It may be a read error: a sequence one base away is much more abundant. The gene calls are TRBV4-3 and TRBJ2-1; maybe TRBD2 (7 bases). V lost 0 bases and J 5 bases, leaving 14 bases between the germline ends. Germline V gene lookup returns CDR1 LGHNA and CDR2 YSLEER. The CDR3 spans 16 residues. CDR3 amino acids: CASSQDRGALDNEQFF. In DNA form, the CDR3 reads TGCGCCAGCAGCCAAGACCGGGGGGCTCTGGACAATGAGCAGTTCTTC.

The chain carries TRBV19 and TRBJ2-7; maybe TRBD1 (6 bases). Germline CDR1 is LNHDA and CDR2 is SQIVND (reference sequence). V lost 5 bases, J lost 0 bases, and 14 bases lay in between. CDR3 length equals 15 residues. The CDR3 sequence: CASSARQVVSYEQYF. The CDR3 bases are TGTGCCAGTAGTGCCCGACAGGTGGTCTCCTACGAGCAGTACTTC.

The chain combines TRBV7-2 with TRBJ2-5; 7 bases map to TRBD1. Germline V lookup: CDR1 SGHTA, CDR2 FQGNSA. This CDR3 region has 16 residues. The ends lost 0 bases at V and 2 bases at J; junction bases unmatched: 6. CDR3 in amino acids: CASSLATGMGQETQYF. The CDR3 bases are TGTGCCAGCAGCTTAGCGACAGGGATGGGGCAAGAGACCCAGTACTTC.

This rearrangement joins TRBV19 to TRBJ2-1, with D perhaps TRBD2 (6 bases). CDR3 size: 15 residues. The germline gives CDR1 LNHDA, CDR2 SQIVND (reference sequence). Trimming took 7 bases from V and 3 from J, leaving 16 bases between them. The CDR3 sequence is CASTLGGSSYNEQFF. The CDR3 coding sequence is TGTGCCAGTACCCTGGGAGGCAGCAGCTACAATGAGCAGTTCTTC.

The chain is built from TRBV6-5 and TRBJ2-7; D ambiguous. The CDR3 is made up of 14 amino acids. V lost 3 bases and J lost 3, with 12 bases in between. Germline V gene data show CDR1 as MNHEY and CDR2 as SVGAGI. The CDR3 protein is CASSYTDGDYEQYF. For the CDR3, the DNA is TGTGCCAGCAGTTATACGGACGGAGACTACGAGCAGTACTTC.

The chain recombines TRBV7-8 with TRBJ1-6; no definite D call. V shed 1 base and J shed 9 bases, with 4 bases lying between them. From germline, CDR1 is SGHVS and CDR2 FQNEAQ. The CDR3 sequence is 12 residues long. The CDR3 loop reads CASSLGVSPLHF. DNA of the CDR3: TGTGCCAGCAGCTTAGGGGTTTCACCCCTCCACTTT.

The sample holds a few counts of this clone. J is TRBJ2-1 and V is TRBV2; D is uncertain. The ends were cut back, 7 bases at V and 0 bases at J, with 10 bases in the middle. The CDR3 runs 14 residues. The germline CDR1 and CDR2 sequences are SNHLY and FYNNEI. The CDR3, as DNA: TGTGCCAGCACCCGGCTAGTCTCCTACAATGAGCAGTTCTTC. It yields the protein CASTRLVSYNEQFF.

The chain uses TRBV7-9 and TRBJ2-6, with TRBD1 as a possible D gene (6 bases). This CDR3 comprises 16 residues. Germline CDR1 SEHNR, CDR2 FQNEAQ (reference sequence). V lost 5 bases to trimming and J lost 5 bases, with 16 bases between them. The chain's CDR3 is CASSDGGRGRANVLTF. CDR3 DNA sequence: TGTGCCAGCAGCGATGGGGGCAGGGGAAGGGCCAACGTCCTGACTTTC.

V is TRBV19 and J is TRBJ1-6, with a possible D match to TRBD1 (5 bases). V was shortened by 10 bases and J by 7 bases, with 17 bases between the two germline ends. The CDR3 consists of 14 residues. Germline V lookup: CDR1 LNHDA, CDR2 SQIVND (reference sequence). In nucleotides, the CDR3 is TGTGCCACGCATCCGGGACGCATGAATTCACCCCTCCACTTT. It encodes CATHPGRMNSPLHF. The variable domain in full, completed from reference TRBV19 and TRBJ1-6, reads DGGITQSPKYLFRKEGQNVTLSCEQNLNHDAMYWYRQDPGQGLRLIYYSQIVNDFQKGDIAEGYSVSREKKESFPLTVTSAQKNPTAFYLCATHPGRMNSPLHFGNGTRLTVT.

The chain employs TRBV9 and TRBJ2-3; the D gene is possibly TRBD2 (5 bases). Germline V gene data show CDR1 as SGDLS and CDR2 as YYNGEE. The V end lost 4 bases, the J end lost 2 bases, and 14 bases lay between the germline ends. The CDR3 covers 15 residues. The DNA for the CDR3 is TGTGCCAGCAGCTCTCAGCTGGGAGCCACAGATACGCAGTATTTT. It is translated as CASSSQLGATDTQYF. The full variable domain, completed using reference TRBV9 and TRBJ2-3, is DSGVTQTPKHLITATGQRVTLRCSPRSGDLSVYWYQQSLDQGLQFLIQYYNGEERAKGNILERFSAQQFPDLHSELNLSSLELGDSALYFCASSSQLGATDTQYFGPGTRLTVL.

The rearrangement uses TRBV18 and TRBJ1-3; TRBD1 matches at 9 bases. The ends lost 6 bases at V and 0 bases at J; junction bases unmatched: 6. The CDR3 length is 16 residues. The germline V gene encodes CDR1 KGHSH and CDR2 LQKENI. The chain's CDR3 is CASSRQGVASGNTIYF. The CDR3 nucleotides read TGTGCCAGCTCCAGACAGGGGGTCGCCTCTGGAAACACCATATATTTT.

This clone has just one count. The gene calls are TRBV2 and TRBJ1-5; perhaps TRBD1 as D (6 bases). The CDR3 contains 13 residues. The V end lost 6 bases, the J end lost 6 bases, and 12 bases lay between the germline ends. Germline V gene sequence: CDR1 SNHLY, CDR2 FYNNEI. The CDR3 DNA reads TGTGCCAGCAGCGCGGGGGCGAGTCAGCCCCAGCATTTT. As protein: CASSAGASQPQHF. The full variable domain, completed using reference TRBV2 and TRBJ1-5, is EPEVTQTPSHQVTQMGQEVILRCVPISNHLYFYWYRQILGQKVEFLVSFYNNEISEKSEIFDDQFSVERPDGSNFTLKIRSTKLEDSAMYFCASSAGASQPQHFGDGTRLSIL.

On this clone: This same CDR3 is encoded by further DNA sequences in the sample. The gene calls are TRBV28 and TRBJ1-1, with a tentative D call TRBD1 (6 bases). The CDR3 consists of 14 residues. The germline V gene has CDR1 MDHEN and CDR2 SYDVKM. V was pared by 2 bases and J by 5 bases, with 12 bases between. The CDR3 nucleotides are TGTGCCAGCAGTTTAAGCAGGGGTGGAACTGAAGCTTTCTTT. It specifies CASSLSRGGTEAFF.

V usage is TRBV10-2 and J usage is TRBJ2-7, with a tentative D call TRBD2 (5 bases). V gave up 3 bases and J gave up 6 bases, with 6 bases separating them. CDR1 is WSHSY, CDR2 SAAADI, per germline. This CDR3 has 11 residues. The CDR3 spells CASSDSGEQYF. The CDR3 DNA is TGCGCCAGCAGTGACAGCGGCGAGCAGTACTTC.

The chain joins TRBV19 to TRBJ1-2; 12 bases line up with TRBD1. The CDR3 runs 15 residues. Germline CDR1 and CDR2: LNHDA and SQIVND (reference sequence). With V trimmed by 5 bases and J by 4 bases, 5 bases remained unmatched. The CDR3 protein is CASSAGTGGGYGYTF. The CDR3 DNA reads as TGTGCCAGTAGTGCCGGGACAGGGGGCGGCTATGGCTACACCTTC.

The chain combines TRBV21-1 with TRBJ2-7; the table's TRBD1 call for D was not verified on the DNA. TRBV21-1 has pseudogene status. This CDR3 has 17 residues. CDR3 sequence (DNA): TGTGCCAGCAGCACCCCCGTTCCCGGACAGGGAAACTACGAGCAGTACTTC. Protein product: CASSTPVPGQGNYEQYF.

In DNA, the CDR3 is TGTGCCAGCAGCCCCAGGGGGACAGGGGAGGGCGCAGATACGCAGTATTTT. Its protein product is CASSPRGTGEGADTQYF. The V call is TRBV11-2, the J call TRBJ2-3; TRBD1 aligns across 10 bases. Trimming at V came to 5 bases and at J to 4 bases, leaving 12 bases not matched to a gene. CDR1 and CDR2 (germline): SGHAT, FQNNGV. The CDR3 totals 17 residues. The variable domain in full, with the rest retrieved from reference TRBV11-2 and TRBJ2-3, is EAGVAQSPRYKIIEKRQSVAFWCNPISGHATLYWYQQILGQGPKLLIQFQNNGVVDDSQLPKDRFSAERLKGVDSTLKIQPAKLEDSAVYLCASSPRGTGEGADTQYFGPGTRLTVL.

This chain connects TRBV7-2 to TRBJ2-1, with 7 nucleotides matching TRBD2. CDR1 SGHTA and CDR2 FQGNSA come from the germline V gene. The length of the CDR3 is 15 residues. The V and J ends lost 2 bases and 2 bases, in that order; junction bases with no gene match: 3. The CDR3 region is CASSLRGTTYNEQFF. CDR3 in DNA: TGTGCCAGCAGCTTAAGAGGGACTACCTACAATGAGCAGTTCTTC.

The V and J genes are TRBV4-1 and TRBJ2-7, with 10 positions matching TRBD2. CDR3 length: 15 residues. CDR1 is MGHRA and CDR2 is YSYEKL in the germline V gene. V was pared by 4 bases and J by 4 bases, with 7 bases of the junction left unmatched. CDR3 sequence reads: CASSPWASGRYEQYF. DNA for the CDR3: TGCGCCAGCAGCCCGTGGGCTAGCGGGAGATACGAGCAGTACTTC.

The chain joins TRBV7-9 to TRBJ1-2, with D possibly TRBD1 on 5 matching bases. The V and J ends lost 3 bases and 4 bases respectively, with 15 bases between them. From germline, CDR1 is SEHNR and CDR2 FQNEAQ (reference sequence). The CDR3 covers 15 residues. CDR3 in amino acids: CASSLGDGRIYGYTF. CDR3 in DNA: TGTGCCAGCAGCTTGGGGGACGGTCGTATCTATGGCTACACCTTC.

The chain carries TRBV11-2 and TRBJ1-3, with D unresolved. CDR3 length equals 15 residues. CDR1 and CDR2 from the germline V gene are SGHAT and FQNNGV. V was pared by 0 bases and J by 0 bases, with 6 bases between. The CDR3 DNA reads TGTGCCAGCAGCTTAGACATACTCTCTGGAAACACCATATATTTT. Its protein is CASSLDILSGNTIYF.

V gene TRBV10-1 combines with J gene TRBJ2-7; 7 nucleotides match TRBD2. Germline CDR1 WNHNN, CDR2 SYGVQD (reference sequence). With 6 bases clipped from V and 4 bases from J, the junction kept 0 bases outside the gene matches. CDR3 length: 11 residues. The CDR3 is CASRGGYEQYF. Here the CDR3 DNA reads TGCGCCAGCAGGGGGGGGTACGAGCAGTACTTC.

The gene calls are TRBV7-2 and TRBJ1-2; 8 nucleotides align to TRBD1. Germline V CDR1 and CDR2: SGHTA, FQGNSA. This CDR3 region has 15 residues. J lost 5 bases, V lost 2 bases, and 7 bases had no gene match. The CDR3 spells CASSLHGRGPYGYTF. The CDR3 region has the DNA TGTGCCAGCAGCTTACACGGCAGGGGGCCGTATGGCTACACCTTC.

The chain employs TRBV27 and TRBJ1-2; 10 positions agree with TRBD1. The CDR3 consists of 16 residues. V dropped 5 bases and J dropped 4; count of bases not matched to a gene: 10. From germline, CDR1 is MNHEY and CDR2 SMNVEV (reference sequence). CDR3 in amino acids: CASSQNFGTGAYGYTF. The CDR3 DNA sequence: TGTGCCAGCAGTCAAAATTTCGGGACAGGGGCCTATGGCTACACCTTC.

V usage is TRBV4-3 and J usage is TRBJ2-7, with 7 bases identical to TRBD2. V lost 0 bases to trimming and J lost 4 bases; unmatched junction nucleotides: 6. Per germline, CDR1 LGHNA and CDR2 YSLEER. This CDR3 has 15 amino acids. The CDR3 nucleotides are TGCGCCAGCAGCCAAGAAGGGGCGGGAGCTTACGAGCAGTACTTC. Amino acid sequence: CASSQEGAGAYEQYF.

The rearrangement joins TRBV30 to TRBJ1-2, with TRBD1 matching 8 bases. The CDR3 extends over 17 amino acids. Germline assignment: CDR1 GTSNPN and CDR2 SVGIG (reference sequence). V trimming: 0 bases; J trimming: 2 bases; junction bases outside the gene matches: 11. DNA of the CDR3: TGTGCCTGGAGTGTCCCGCAGGGGGCGTCTTTGAACTATGGCTACACCTTC. It yields the protein CAWSVPQGASLNYGYTF.